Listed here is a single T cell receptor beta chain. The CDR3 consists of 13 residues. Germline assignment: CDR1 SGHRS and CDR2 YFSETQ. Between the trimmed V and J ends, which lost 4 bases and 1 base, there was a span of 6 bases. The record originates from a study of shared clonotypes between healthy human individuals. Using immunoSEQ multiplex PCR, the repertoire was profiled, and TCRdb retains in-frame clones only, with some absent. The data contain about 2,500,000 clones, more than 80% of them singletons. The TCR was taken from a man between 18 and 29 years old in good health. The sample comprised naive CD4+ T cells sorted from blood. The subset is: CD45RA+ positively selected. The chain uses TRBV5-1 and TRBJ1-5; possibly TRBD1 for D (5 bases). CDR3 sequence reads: CASSQGSNQPQHF. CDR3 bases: TGCGCCAGCAGCCAGGGCAGCAATCAGCCCCAGCATTTT.